One and the same sample provided the 31 T cell receptor beta chains below, sequenced in a study of CD8 T cells in Susac syndrome. When the RNA was reverse transcribed, random hexamers were used with an input of roughly 0.45 to 1 ug. TCRdb reprocessed the immunoSEQ multiplex PCR reads via MiXCR and lists one record per CDR3 protein. This table holds about 200,000 distinct CDR3 sequences, 90% to 95% found once. The material sequenced was CD4+ T cells from PBMCs. The receptors come from a human donor in good health.

The V gene is TRBV20-1, the J gene TRBJ1-2; D may be TRBD1 (5 bases). In germline, CDR1 is DFQATT, CDR2 SNEGSKA (reference sequence). The V and J ends lost 0 bases and 3 bases respectively, with 14 bases between them. This CDR3 has 15 amino acids. CDR3 DNA: TGCAGTGCTAGAGAACCACCGGCAGGGCACTATGGCTACACCTTC. The encoded protein is CSAREPPAGHYGYTF.

J is TRBJ2-1 and V is TRBV7-9; tentative D call: TRBD2 (6 bases). The germline gives CDR1 SEHNR, CDR2 FQNEAQ (reference sequence). The CDR3 runs 15 residues. With 5 bases removed from V and 3 bases from J, the gap between germline ends came to 14 bases. CDR3: CASSAIREVYNEQFF. The DNA for the CDR3 is TGTGCCAGCAGCGCGATCAGGGAGGTCTACAATGAGCAGTTCTTC.

The chain joins TRBV28 to TRBJ2-7; D gene ambiguous. CDR3 length equals 14 residues. V gave up 2 bases and J gave up 2 bases, with 10 bases separating them. Germline V gene sequence: CDR1 MDHEN, CDR2 SYDVKM. The CDR3 DNA reads TGTGCCAGCAGTTTACTTAGGTCCCCCTACGAGCAGTACGTC. Its protein is CASSLLRSPYEQYV.

V and J are TRBV29-1 and TRBJ2-3; D may be TRBD1 or TRBD2 (5 bases each). The CDR3 loop spans 13 amino acids. V lost 3 bases and J 10 bases, leaving 17 bases between the germline ends. Germline V gene data show CDR1 as SQVTM and CDR2 as ANQGSEA. The CDR3 protein is CSVERARDGAQYF. DNA for the CDR3: TGCAGCGTTGAGAGGGCCAGGGACGGTGCGCAGTATTTT.

This chain joins TRBV30 and TRBJ2-7; 9 nucleotides line up with TRBD1. CDR1 and CDR2 from the germline V gene are GTSNPN and SVGIG (reference sequence). Trimming at V came to 3 bases and at J to 4 bases, leaving 19 bases not matched to a gene. CDR3 size: 18 residues. CDR3 DNA sequence: TGTGCCTGGAGCGACGGACAGGGGAGGCCCCGACCGCCTTACGAGCAGTACGTC. It yields the protein CAWSDGQGRPRPPYEQYV.

This sequence joins TRBV3-1 and TRBJ1-1; D gene uncertain. Deletions cut 0 bases from V and 6 bases from J, with 14 bases between. Germline-derived CDR1 and CDR2 are LGHDT and YNNKEL (reference sequence). The CDR3 totals 15 residues. CDR3 nucleotides: TGTGCCAGCAGCCAAGATACCCGGACGGTCCCTGAAGCTTTCTTT. Residues: CASSQDTRTVPEAFF.

V is TRBV4-1 and J is TRBJ1-2, with D tentatively TRBD1 (6 bases). CDR3 length: 17 amino acids. CDR1 is MGHRA, CDR2 YSYEKL, per germline. Between the trimmed V and J ends, which lost 3 bases and 5 bases, there was a span of 22 bases. The DNA for the CDR3 is TGCGCCAGCAGCCAGGTACTTAAGGACAGTCGACCTTATGGCTACACCTTC. This encodes CASSQVLKDSRPYGYTF.

The chain uses TRBV13 and TRBJ1-3; D remains ambiguous. CDR3 length equals 16 residues. The ends were cut back, 4 bases at V and 0 bases at J, with 13 bases in the middle. Germline CDR1 and CDR2: PRHDT and FYEKMQ (reference sequence). CDR3 nucleotide sequence: TGTGCCAGCAGCTCTATACAGCCGAACTCTGGAAACACCATATATTTT. It encodes CASSSIQPNSGNTIYF.

The chain employs TRBV9 and TRBJ2-3; possibly TRBD2 for D (5 bases). The V and J ends lost 0 bases and 4 bases respectively, with 12 bases between them. Germline CDR1 and CDR2: SGDLS and YYNGEE. CDR3 length equals 15 residues. CDR3 loop: CASSVGGQEADTQYF. The CDR3 DNA reads as TGTGCCAGCAGCGTAGGAGGGCAGGAGGCAGATACGCAGTATTTT.

V is TRBV9 and J is TRBJ1-5; TRBD1 matches 10 bases. Germline V gene lookup returns CDR1 SGDLS and CDR2 YYNGEE. This CDR3 is built from 15 residues. V lost 0 bases and J lost 7; bases outside the gene matches: 4. The CDR3 coding sequence is TGTGCCAGCAGCGTAGGAGGGACAGGGGACCAGCCCCAGCATTTT. Protein sequence: CASSVGGTGDQPQHF.

This chain links TRBV9 with TRBJ2-5; 9 bases are shared with TRBD2. Germline assignment: CDR1 SGDLS and CDR2 YYNGEE. The length of the CDR3 is 15 residues. The V and J ends lost 0 bases and 4 bases, in that order; junction bases with no gene match: 4. Written as DNA, the CDR3 is TGTGCCAGCAGCGTAGATGCGGGAGGGCCAGAGACCCAGTACTTC. It encodes CASSVDAGGPETQYF.

The V gene is TRBV2, the J gene TRBJ2-7, with D unresolved. The germline V gene has CDR1 SNHLY and CDR2 FYNNEI. The ends were cut back, 2 bases at V and 7 bases at J, with 6 bases in the middle. The CDR3 totals 11 residues. CDR3 region: CASSELGEQYF. CDR3 bases: TGTGCCAGCAGTGAACTGGGTGAGCAGTACTTC.

The genes are TRBV6-5 and TRBJ2-3, with D possibly being TRBD2 (5 bases). The CDR3 is made up of 14 amino acids. Deletions cut 4 bases from V and 4 bases from J, with 12 bases between. Germline V gene sequence: CDR1 MNHEY, CDR2 SVGAGI. CDR3 in amino acids: CASSSLESADTQYF. DNA of the CDR3: TGTGCCAGCAGTTCACTAGAGTCGGCAGATACGCAGTATTTT.

This rearrangement joins TRBV27 to TRBJ2-6, with 10 bases matching TRBD1. V shed 4 bases, J shed 3 bases, and the junction held 6 bases outside the gene matches. Germline V gene lookup returns CDR1 MNHEY and CDR2 SMNVEV (reference sequence). The CDR3 loop spans 17 amino acids. The CDR3 sequence: CASSWGTGDLGANVLTF. The CDR3 region has the DNA TGTGCCAGCAGTTGGGGGACAGGGGATCTTGGGGCCAACGTCCTGACTTTC.

The chain couples TRBV15 to TRBJ2-5, with 7 bases identical to TRBD2. V lost 0 bases to trimming and J lost 3 bases; unmatched junction nucleotides: 4. This CDR3 comprises 15 residues. Germline assignment: CDR1 LNHNV and CDR2 YYDKDF (reference sequence). CDR3 bases: TGTGCCACCAGCAGAGATAAGGCGGGAGAAGAGACCCAGTACTTC. The encoded protein is CATSRDKAGEETQYF.

The rearrangement joins TRBV14 to TRBJ2-5; D not certain. The germline V and J ends were trimmed by 0 bases and 5 bases, with 7 bases remaining between them. CDR3 length: 13 amino acids. Germline CDR1 is SGHDN and CDR2 is FVKESK. The CDR3 region has the DNA TGTGCCAGCAGCCAAGAGGTCGGGGAGACCCAGTACTTC. Amino acids: CASSQEVGETQYF.

The chain combines TRBV4-3 with TRBJ2-1; D is unresolved. Deletions cut 1 base from V and 9 bases from J, with 13 bases between. Looked up from germline, CDR1 is LGHNA and CDR2 is YSLEER. The CDR3 covers 14 residues. CDR3 amino acids: CASSQVRAPVEQFF. DNA for the CDR3: TGCGCCAGCAGCCAAGTAAGAGCACCCGTTGAGCAGTTCTTC.

V gene TRBV5-1 combines with J gene TRBJ2-3; 8 bases map to TRBD2. J was trimmed by 3 bases and V by 7 bases; bases with no gene match: 7. Germline V gene data show CDR1 as SGHRS and CDR2 as YFSETQ. This CDR3 is 14 amino acids long. DNA of the CDR3: TGCGCCAGCGGGGAGGGACTAGATACAGATACGCAGTATTTT. Protein product: CASGEGLDTDTQYF.

V and J are TRBV18 and TRBJ2-4, with 9 bases matching TRBD1. With V trimmed by 6 bases and J by 6 bases, 6 bases remained unmatched. Germline CDR1 reads KGHSH; CDR2 reads LQKENI. This CDR3 has 14 residues. CDR3 sequence reads: CASSGTGNRNIQYF. The DNA for the CDR3 is TGTGCCAGCTCCGGGACAGGGAATAGAAACATTCAGTACTTC.

This clonotype appeared a single time. V and J are TRBV7-9 and TRBJ2-1; TRBD2 might be the D (6 bases). Trimming stripped 4 bases from V and 2 bases from J, with 15 bases between. Germline lookup yields CDR1 SEHNR and CDR2 FQNEAQ (reference sequence). The CDR3 has 16 residues. The CDR3 is CASSSPMGGAYNEQFF. The CDR3 nucleotides are TGTGCCAGCAGCTCCCCGATGGGGGGAGCCTACAATGAGCAGTTCTTC.

V gene TRBV3-1 combines with J gene TRBJ2-1; no firm D call. Per germline, CDR1 LGHDT and CDR2 YNNKEL (reference sequence). This CDR3 region has 14 residues. V was clipped by 1 base and J by 8 bases, with 12 bases between them. The CDR3 coding sequence is TGTGCCAGCAGCCAAGGCCCCAGCAACGATGAGCAGTTCTTC. Translated: CASSQGPSNDEQFF.

This clonotype was picked up one time. V is TRBV7-9 and J is TRBJ2-7, with D possibly being TRBD2 (6 bases). The CDR3 totals 15 residues. V was shortened by 2 bases and J by 0 bases, with 11 bases between the two germline ends. Germline V gene data show CDR1 as SEHNR and CDR2 as FQNEAQ (reference sequence). CDR3 in DNA: TGTGCCAGCAGCTTATTCGGGGGTAACTCCTACGAGCAGTACGTC. It translates to CASSLFGGNSYEQYV.

This clonotype showed up just once. This chain connects TRBV30 to TRBJ1-4, with 11 positions matching TRBD1. The CDR3 contains 15 residues. Germline loops: CDR1 GTSNPN, CDR2 SVGIG (reference sequence). The ends lost 6 bases at V and 5 bases at J; junction bases unmatched: 8. The CDR3 region has the DNA TGTGCCTGTGTCGCTAGGGACAGGGGGAATGAAAAACTGTTTTTT. Translated, it gives CACVARDRGNEKLFF. Drawing the rest from reference TRBV30 and TRBJ1-4, the complete variable domain is SQTIHQWPATLVQPVGSPLSLECTVEGTSNPNLYWYRQAAGRGLQLLFYSVGIGQISSEVPQNLSASRPQDRQFILSSKKLLLSDSGFYLCACVARDRGNEKLFFGSGTQLSVL.

V and J are TRBV28 and TRBJ2-7, with D unclear. With 5 bases removed from V and 0 bases from J, the gap between germline ends came to 14 bases. Germline-derived CDR1 and CDR2 are MDHEN and SYDVKM. This CDR3 region has 15 residues. Here the CDR3 DNA reads TGTGCCAGCAGTAGTCAGCCTCCCTCCTCCTACGAGCAGTACGTC. Amino acid sequence: CASSSQPPSSYEQYV.

The V call is TRBV20-1, the J call TRBJ1-5; D call uncertain. Germline V gene lookup returns CDR1 DFQATT and CDR2 SNEGSKA (reference sequence). V was cut by 6 bases and J by 0 bases, with 15 bases left in between. The CDR3 has 15 amino acids. CDR3 coding DNA: TGCAGTGCGGAACCAGGCCAGCATAGCAATCAGCCCCAGCATTTT. This codes for CSAEPGQHSNQPQHF.

This chain joins TRBV25-1 and TRBJ1-1; 9 positions match TRBD1. The CDR3 runs 13 residues. Trimming cost V 4 bases and J 10 bases; bases outside gene matches: 7. CDR1 is MGHDK and CDR2 is SYGVNS in the germline V gene. CDR3 amino acids: CASSGTGALVAFF. The CDR3 bases are TGTGCCAGCAGTGGGACAGGGGCGTTGGTAGCTTTCTTT.

The rearrangement joins TRBV15 to TRBJ1-1; TRBD1 matches at 7 bases. V was pared by 6 bases and J by 1 base, with 8 bases of the junction left unmatched. Germline CDR1 and CDR2: LNHNV and YYDKDF (reference sequence). The CDR3 is 15 residues long. In DNA form, the CDR3 reads TGTGCCACCAGTACCTTTGACAGGGCGAACACTGAAGCTTTCTTT. Its protein product is CATSTFDRANTEAFF.

The rearrangement uses TRBV7-9 and TRBJ2-6; 7 bases are a match to TRBD1. The CDR3 consists of 17 residues. CDR1 is SEHNR and CDR2 is FQNEAQ in the germline V gene (reference sequence). V shed 5 bases, J shed 0 bases, and the junction held 7 bases outside the gene matches. The CDR3 nucleotides are TGTGCCAGCAGCCCACCGACAGGGACCTCTGGGGCCAACGTCCTGACTTTC. Amino acid sequence: CASSPPTGTSGANVLTF.

CDR3 nucleotide sequence: TGTGCCAGCAGCTTAGAAGGGGGGACAGGGGCAGATACGCAGTATTTT. Its protein product is CASSLEGGTGADTQYF. The V call is TRBV7-7, the J call TRBJ2-3; 10 bases line up with TRBD1. Germline V lookup: CDR1 SSHAT, CDR2 FNYEAQ (reference sequence). CDR3 length equals 16 residues. V shed 1 base, J shed 4 bases, and the junction held 5 bases outside the gene matches.

CDR3 nucleotides: TGTGCCAGCAGCGTTGGAACAGGGGGCGTAGAGACCCAGTACTTC. Translated, it gives CASSVGTGGVETQYF. This chain connects TRBV9 to TRBJ2-5, with 9 bases fitting TRBD1. With V trimmed by 2 bases and J by 4 bases, 6 bases remained unmatched. This CDR3 region has 15 residues. Per germline, CDR1 SGDLS and CDR2 YYNGEE.

The chain joins TRBV9 to TRBJ2-7; D may be TRBD1 (6 bases). V gave up 5 bases and J gave up 0 bases, with 9 bases separating them. CDR1 and CDR2 from the germline V gene are SGDLS and YYNGEE. The CDR3 has 13 amino acids. CDR3 nucleotides: TGTGCCAGCAGGGGGACAAACTCCTACGAGCAGTACTTC. It codes for CASRGTNSYEQYF.